Below are 9 T cell receptor beta chains sequenced from a single sample in a study of shared clonotypes between healthy human individuals. In the naive CD8 group, cells lacked CD45RO and were positively selected for CCR7, so terminally differentiated effector memory CD45RA+ cells were left out. Sequencing was performed with immunoSEQ multiplex PCR; in TCRdb, only in-frame clones are kept and a portion is missing. The sample yields hundreds of thousands of clones, 90% to 97% seen once. Material: naive CD8+ T cells sorted from blood. Receptors originate from a woman between 25 and 40 years old in good health.

The V gene is TRBV7-9, the J gene TRBJ1-2; D is uncertain. Trimming pared 5 bases from V and 7 bases from J, leaving 17 bases between. The CDR3 is made up of 14 amino acids. Germline loops: CDR1 SEHNR, CDR2 FQNEAQ (reference sequence). As DNA, the CDR3 is TGTGCCAGCAGCCGCCGGGGAGGGATGGGTGGCTACACCTTC. The encoded protein is CASSRRGGMGGYTF.

The DNA for the CDR3 is TGTGCCAGCAGCCCAGGGCACAGCGAGCAGTACTTC. This gives the protein CASSPGHSEQYF. This rearrangement joins TRBV7-9 to TRBJ2-5, with a possible D match to TRBD1 (5 bases). The DNA end favors TRBJ2-7, so the J call may be wrong. The CDR3 is made up of 12 amino acids. Germline V gives CDR1 SEHNR, CDR2 FQNEAQ (reference sequence).

This clone came up once. The gene calls are TRBV19 and TRBJ2-7, with 10 nucleotides matching TRBD2. This CDR3 comprises 15 residues. Trimming removed 4 bases from V and 3 bases from J; junction bases left unmatched: 6. The germline gives CDR1 LNHDA, CDR2 SQIVND (reference sequence). The CDR3 is CASSTRTSGNYEQYF. The DNA for the CDR3 is TGTGCCAGTAGTACCCGGACTAGCGGAAACTACGAGCAGTACTTC.

This chain joins TRBV6-5 and TRBJ2-7, with D uncertain. The CDR3 covers 11 residues. Trimming cost V 3 bases and J 5 bases, with 5 bases left between them. Looked up from germline, CDR1 is MNHEY and CDR2 is SVGAGI. The CDR3 loop reads CASSYSNEQYF. CDR3 sequence (DNA): TGTGCCAGCAGTTATTCGAACGAGCAGTACTTC.

The chain links TRBV21-1 to TRBJ2-5; TRBD2, the table's D call, lacks a check against the DNA. TRBV21-1 is listed as a pseudogene. The CDR3 is 21 residues long. The CDR3 DNA sequence: TGTGCCAGCAGCAACTTGGGATTAGCGGGAGGGCCTCAGGGGGTCCAAGAGACCCAGTACTTC. Translation gives CASSNLGLAGGPQGVQETQYF.

Here the CDR3 reads CARTSTGASGANVLTF. CDR3 nucleotide sequence: TGTGCCAGAACGTCAACCGGGGCCTCTGGGGCCAACGTCCTGACTTTC. The genes are TRBV7-9 and TRBJ2-6, with D perhaps matching TRBD1 or TRBD2 (5 bases each). Trimming removed 9 bases at V and 0 bases at J, with 15 bases between. CDR1 SEHNR and CDR2 FQNEAQ come from the germline V gene (reference sequence). The CDR3 runs 16 residues.

The chain links TRBV29-1 to TRBJ2-2; 10 nucleotides match TRBD2. V was clipped by 7 bases and J by 6 bases; unmatched bases: 11. Germline V gives CDR1 SQVTM, CDR2 ANQGSEA. This CDR3 is 15 amino acids long. Here the CDR3 reads CSAEHRLAGAGELFF. The CDR3 DNA follows: TGCAGCGCCGAACATCGTCTAGCGGGAGCCGGGGAGCTGTTTTTT.

This clone has only one observation. V is TRBV11-2 and J is TRBJ1-2, with 8 bases lining up with TRBD1. After removal of 1 base from V and 6 bases from J, the junction contained 1 base not matched to a gene. There are 13 residues in the CDR3. Germline V gene lookup returns CDR1 SGHAT and CDR2 FQNNGV. CDR3: CASSLGTGNGYTF. Written as DNA, the CDR3 is TGTGCCAGCAGCTTAGGGACAGGGAATGGCTACACCTTC.

This sequence joins TRBV7-8 and TRBJ1-5, with D hard to call. Germline V CDR1 and CDR2: SGHVS, FQNEAQ. Trimming cost V 5 bases and J 0 bases, with 11 bases left between them. CDR3 length equals 15 residues. The CDR3 loop is CASSPTVDSNQPQHF. CDR3 nucleotide sequence: TGTGCCAGCAGCCCCACGGTCGATAGCAATCAGCCCCAGCATTTT.